This TCR beta chain is from a study of radiotherapy plus CTLA-4 blockade in lung cancer. The V and J ends lost 3 bases and 6 bases, in that order; junction bases with no gene match: 4. Germline CDR1 SQVTM, CDR2 ANQGSEA. The CDR3 is made up of 13 amino acids. Ipilimumab-mediated CTLA-4 blockade plus focal radiation was given to patients having chemo-refractory metastatic non-small-cell lung cancer. Sequencing was performed with immunoSEQ multiplex PCR; in TCRdb, only in-frame clones are kept and a portion is missing. The sample shows about 85,000 clones, roughly 86% of them seen only once. Comments on this clone: Its antigen is unidentified.

General observations from the study: The best predictor of response was reported to be early blood T cell clone dynamics, with interferon-beta.

Sequencing used peripheral blood, obtained from a patient treated with radiotherapy plus ipilimumab. V gene TRBV29-1 combines with J gene TRBJ2-7; TRBD1 aligns across 11 bases. This TCR came from a human donor with non-small cell lung cancer who had a partial response to radiotherapy plus ipilimumab. Here the CDR3 DNA reads TGCAGCGTTGAGGGGACAGGGGGTCCCGAGCAGTACTTC. Translating gives CSVEGTGGPEQYF.